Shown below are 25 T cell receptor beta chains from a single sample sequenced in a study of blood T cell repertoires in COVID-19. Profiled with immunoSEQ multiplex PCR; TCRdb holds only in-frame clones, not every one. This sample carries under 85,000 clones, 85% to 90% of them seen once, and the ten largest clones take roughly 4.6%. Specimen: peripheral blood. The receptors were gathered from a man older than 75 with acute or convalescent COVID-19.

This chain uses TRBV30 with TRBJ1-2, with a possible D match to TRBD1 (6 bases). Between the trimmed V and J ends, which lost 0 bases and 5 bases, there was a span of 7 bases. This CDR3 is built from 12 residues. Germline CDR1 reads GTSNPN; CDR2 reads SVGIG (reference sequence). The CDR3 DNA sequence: TGTGCCTGGAGTGTGAGGGGGTATGGCTACACCTTC. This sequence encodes CAWSVRGYGYTF.

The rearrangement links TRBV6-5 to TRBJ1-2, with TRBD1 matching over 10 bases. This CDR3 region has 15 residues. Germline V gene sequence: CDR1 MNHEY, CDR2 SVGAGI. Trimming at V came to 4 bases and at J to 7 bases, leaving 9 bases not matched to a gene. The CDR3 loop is CASSSTGTGDSGYTF. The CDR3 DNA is TGTGCCAGCAGTTCCACGGGGACAGGGGACTCTGGCTACACCTTC.

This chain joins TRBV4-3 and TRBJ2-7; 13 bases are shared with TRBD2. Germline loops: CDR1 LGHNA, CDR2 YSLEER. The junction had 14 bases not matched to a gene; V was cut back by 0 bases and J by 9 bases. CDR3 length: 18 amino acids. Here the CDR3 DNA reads TGCGCCAGCAGCCAAGATTTGGGACTAGCGGGGATTAACTTTGGGCAGTACTTC. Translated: CASSQDLGLAGINFGQYF.

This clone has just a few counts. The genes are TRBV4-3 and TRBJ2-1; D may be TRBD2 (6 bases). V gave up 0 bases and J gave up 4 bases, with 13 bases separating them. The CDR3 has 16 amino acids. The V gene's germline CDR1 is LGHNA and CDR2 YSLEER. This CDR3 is CASSQEGGELYNEQFF. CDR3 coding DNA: TGCGCCAGCAGCCAAGAAGGAGGGGAGTTATACAATGAGCAGTTCTTC.

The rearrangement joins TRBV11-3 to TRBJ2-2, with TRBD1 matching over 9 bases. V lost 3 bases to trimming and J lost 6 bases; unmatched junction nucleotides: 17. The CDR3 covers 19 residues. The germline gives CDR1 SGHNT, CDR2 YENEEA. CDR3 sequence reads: CASSLRSINMDRGAGELFF. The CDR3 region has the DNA TGTGCCAGCAGCTTGCGTTCGATTAACATGGACAGGGGAGCCGGGGAGCTGTTTTTT.

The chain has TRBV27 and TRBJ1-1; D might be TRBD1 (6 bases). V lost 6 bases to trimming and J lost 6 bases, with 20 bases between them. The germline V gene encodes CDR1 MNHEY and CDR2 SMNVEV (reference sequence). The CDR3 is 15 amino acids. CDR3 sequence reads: CASRSLIQGFAEAFF. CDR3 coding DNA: TGTGCCAGCAGATCCCTCATCCAGGGGTTCGCTGAAGCTTTCTTT.

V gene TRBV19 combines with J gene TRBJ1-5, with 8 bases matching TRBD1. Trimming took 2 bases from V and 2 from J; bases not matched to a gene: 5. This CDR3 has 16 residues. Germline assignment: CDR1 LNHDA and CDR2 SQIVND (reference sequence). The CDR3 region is CASSISQGAGNQPQHF. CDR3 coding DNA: TGTGCCAGTAGTATAAGCCAGGGGGCAGGCAATCAGCCCCAGCATTTT.

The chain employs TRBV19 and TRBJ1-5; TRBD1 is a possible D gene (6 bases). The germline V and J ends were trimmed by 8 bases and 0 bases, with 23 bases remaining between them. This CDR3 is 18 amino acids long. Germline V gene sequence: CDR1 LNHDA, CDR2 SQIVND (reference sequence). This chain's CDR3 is CASLPGHRTPYSNQPQHF. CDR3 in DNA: TGTGCCAGTCTCCCGGGACATCGGACCCCATATAGCAATCAGCCCCAGCATTTT.

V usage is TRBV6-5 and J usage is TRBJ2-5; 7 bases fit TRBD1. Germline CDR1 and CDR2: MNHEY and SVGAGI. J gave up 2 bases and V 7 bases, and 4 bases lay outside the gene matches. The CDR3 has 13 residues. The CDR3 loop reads CASNPGQQETQYF. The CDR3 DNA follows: TGTGCCAGCAATCCGGGACAGCAAGAGACCCAGTACTTC.

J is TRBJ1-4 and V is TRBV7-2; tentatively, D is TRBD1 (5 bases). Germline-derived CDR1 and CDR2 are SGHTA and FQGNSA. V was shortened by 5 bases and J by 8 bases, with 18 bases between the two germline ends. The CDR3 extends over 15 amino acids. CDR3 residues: CASSPGAGEGEKLFF. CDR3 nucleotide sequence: TGTGCCAGCAGCCCCGGAGCGGGGGAGGGGGAAAAACTGTTTTTT.

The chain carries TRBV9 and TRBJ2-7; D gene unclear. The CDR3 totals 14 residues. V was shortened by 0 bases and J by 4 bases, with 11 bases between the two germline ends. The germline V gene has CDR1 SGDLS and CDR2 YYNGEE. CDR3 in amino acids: CASSVGSGVYEQYF. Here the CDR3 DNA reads TGTGCCAGCAGCGTAGGGTCGGGTGTATACGAGCAGTACTTC.

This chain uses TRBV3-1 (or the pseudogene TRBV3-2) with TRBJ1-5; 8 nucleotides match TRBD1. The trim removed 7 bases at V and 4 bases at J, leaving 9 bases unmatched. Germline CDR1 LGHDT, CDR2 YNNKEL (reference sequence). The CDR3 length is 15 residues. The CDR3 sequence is CASTSTGDGNQPQHF. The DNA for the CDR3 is TGTGCCAGCACCTCGACAGGGGATGGGAATCAGCCCCAGCATTTT.

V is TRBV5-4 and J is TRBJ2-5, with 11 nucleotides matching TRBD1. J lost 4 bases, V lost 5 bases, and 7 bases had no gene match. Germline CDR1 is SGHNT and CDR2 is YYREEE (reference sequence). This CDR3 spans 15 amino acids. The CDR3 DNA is TGTGCCAGCAGTCTACCGGGACAGGGGGGAGAGACCCAGTACTTC. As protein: CASSLPGQGGETQYF.

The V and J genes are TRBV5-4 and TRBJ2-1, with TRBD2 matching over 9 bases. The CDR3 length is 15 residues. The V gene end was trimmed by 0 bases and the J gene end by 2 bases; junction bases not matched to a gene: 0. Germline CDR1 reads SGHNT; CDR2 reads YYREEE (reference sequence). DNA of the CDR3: TGTGCCAGCAGCTTGGTAGCGGGAGCCTACAATGAGCAGTTCTTC. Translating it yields CASSLVAGAYNEQFF.

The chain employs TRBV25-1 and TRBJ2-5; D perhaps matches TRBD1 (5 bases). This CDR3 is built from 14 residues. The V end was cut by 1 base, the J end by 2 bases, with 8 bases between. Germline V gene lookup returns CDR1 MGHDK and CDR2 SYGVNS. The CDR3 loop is CASSEWKGQETQYF. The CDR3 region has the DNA TGTGCCAGCAGTGAATGGAAGGGGCAAGAGACCCAGTACTTC.

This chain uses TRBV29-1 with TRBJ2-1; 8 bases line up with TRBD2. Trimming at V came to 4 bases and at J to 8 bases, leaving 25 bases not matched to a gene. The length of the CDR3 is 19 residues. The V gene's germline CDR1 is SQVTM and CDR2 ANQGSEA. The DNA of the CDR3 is TGCAGCGTTGGCGGGGGGACCCCATCTTCGGGACTAGGAATGGATGAGCAGTTCTTC. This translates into CSVGGGTPSSGLGMDEQFF.

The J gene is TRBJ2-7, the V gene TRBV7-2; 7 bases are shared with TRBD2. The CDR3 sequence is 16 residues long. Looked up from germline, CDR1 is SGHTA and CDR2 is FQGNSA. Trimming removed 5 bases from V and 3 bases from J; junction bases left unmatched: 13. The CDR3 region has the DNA TGTGCCAGCAGCCGCCACGGGGAGGGCGCGGTCTACGAGCAGTACTTC. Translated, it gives CASSRHGEGAVYEQYF.

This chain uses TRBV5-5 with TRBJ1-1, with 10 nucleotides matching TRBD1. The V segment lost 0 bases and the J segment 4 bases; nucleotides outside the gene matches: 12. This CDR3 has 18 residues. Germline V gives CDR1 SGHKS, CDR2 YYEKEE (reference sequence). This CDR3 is CASSLASRQGAALTEAFF. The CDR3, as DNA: TGTGCCAGCAGCTTGGCGTCCCGACAGGGGGCGGCCCTCACTGAAGCTTTCTTT.

Written as DNA, the CDR3 is TGTGCCAGCAGTTATCCGGGACAGTGGAGCTCCTACGAGCAGTACTTC. Translating gives CASSYPGQWSSYEQYF. This chain joins TRBV6-5 and TRBJ2-7, with 7 bases that match TRBD1. From germline, CDR1 is MNHEY and CDR2 SVGAGI. With 3 bases clipped from V and 0 bases from J, the junction kept 8 bases outside the gene matches. The CDR3 is made up of 16 amino acids.

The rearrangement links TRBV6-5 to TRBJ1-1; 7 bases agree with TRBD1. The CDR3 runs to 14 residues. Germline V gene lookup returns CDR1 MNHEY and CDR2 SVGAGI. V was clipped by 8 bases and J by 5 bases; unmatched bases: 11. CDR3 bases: TGTGCCAGCGAGCCATACAGGGGAGAAACTGAAGCTTTCTTT. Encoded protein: CASEPYRGETEAFF.

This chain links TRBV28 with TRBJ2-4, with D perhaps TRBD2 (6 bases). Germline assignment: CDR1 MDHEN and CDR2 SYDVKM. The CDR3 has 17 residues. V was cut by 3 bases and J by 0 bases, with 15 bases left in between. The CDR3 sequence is CASSFFGGALAKNIQYF. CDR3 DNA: TGTGCCAGCAGTTTTTTCGGGGGAGCCCTAGCCAAAAACATTCAGTACTTC.

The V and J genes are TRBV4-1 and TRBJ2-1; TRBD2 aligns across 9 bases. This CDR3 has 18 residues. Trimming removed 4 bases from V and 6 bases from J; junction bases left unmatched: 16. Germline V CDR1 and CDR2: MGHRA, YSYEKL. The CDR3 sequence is CASSPLGLAGTKGNEQFF. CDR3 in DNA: TGCGCCAGCAGCCCGCTAGGGCTAGCGGGGACCAAGGGCAATGAGCAGTTCTTC.

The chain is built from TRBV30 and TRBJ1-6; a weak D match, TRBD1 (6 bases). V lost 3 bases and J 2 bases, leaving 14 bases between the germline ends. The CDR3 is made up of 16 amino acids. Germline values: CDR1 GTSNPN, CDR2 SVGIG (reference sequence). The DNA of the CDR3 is TGTGCCTGGAGGATGTCAGGGGTTGCCTATAATTCACCCCTCCACTTT. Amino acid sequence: CAWRMSGVAYNSPLHF.

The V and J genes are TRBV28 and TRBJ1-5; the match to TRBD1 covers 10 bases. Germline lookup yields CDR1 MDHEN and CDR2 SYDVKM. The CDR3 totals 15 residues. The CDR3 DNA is TGTGGGGTTGGACAGGGGGGAGTGAGCAATCAGCCCCAGCATTTT. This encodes CGVGQGGVSNQPQHF.

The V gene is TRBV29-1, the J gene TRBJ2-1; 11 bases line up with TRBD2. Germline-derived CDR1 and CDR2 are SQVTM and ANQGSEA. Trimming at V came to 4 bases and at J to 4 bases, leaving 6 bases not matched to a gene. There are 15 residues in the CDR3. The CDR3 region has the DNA TGCAGCGTTGGTAGGACTAGCGGGCCATACAATGAGCAGTTCTTC. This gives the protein CSVGRTSGPYNEQFF.